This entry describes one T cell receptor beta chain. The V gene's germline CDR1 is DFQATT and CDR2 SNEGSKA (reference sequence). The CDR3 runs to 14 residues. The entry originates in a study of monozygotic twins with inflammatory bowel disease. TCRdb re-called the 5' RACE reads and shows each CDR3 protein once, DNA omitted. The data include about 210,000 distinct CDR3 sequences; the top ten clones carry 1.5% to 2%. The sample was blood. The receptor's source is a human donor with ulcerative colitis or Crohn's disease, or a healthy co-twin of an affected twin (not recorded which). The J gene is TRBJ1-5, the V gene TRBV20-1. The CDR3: CSARVPRGNQPQHF.